Below are 18 T cell receptor beta chains sequenced from a single sample in a study of T cell repertoires in cytomegalovirus infection. Each CDR3 protein gets one entry after TCRdb re-called the reads with MiXCR. This sample carries approximately 500,000 distinct CDR3 sequences, approximately 15% of them seen once, and the ten largest clones take about 24%. The specimen was CD8+ T cells from PBMCs. The receptors were gathered from a human donor in good health (CMV status not recorded). Some clones in this sample may be carry-over from other donors' samples.

V gene TRBV29-1 combines with J gene TRBJ2-1; a weak D match, TRBD1 (6 bases). CDR1 and CDR2 from the germline V gene are SQVTM and ANQGSEA. V lost 6 bases to trimming and J lost 10 bases, with 25 bases between them. The CDR3 totals 15 residues. The CDR3 loop is CSVVLQGPRKGEQFF. The CDR3 DNA follows: TGCAGCGTGGTACTACAGGGACCGAGGAAGGGGGAGCAGTTCTTC.

In the case of this clonotype: The conserved phenylalanine or tryptophan normally closing the CDR3 is absent here, so this likely arose from a read error. This chain connects TRBV5-1 to TRBJ1-1; no reliable D call. Per germline, CDR1 SGHRS and CDR2 YFSETQ. Between the trimmed V and J ends, which lost 1 base and 5 bases, there was a span of 12 bases. The CDR3 runs to 14 residues. CDR3 bases: TGCGCCAGCAGCTTGTCGAGGGCCAATACTGAAGCTTTCGTT. It yields the protein CASSLSRANTEAFV.

Concerning this clonotype itself: This could be a read error, since a much larger clone is one nucleotide away. The conserved phenylalanine or tryptophan is not found at the CDR3 terminus, so this likely reflects a read error. The V and J genes are TRBV19 and TRBJ1-2, with TRBD1 matching over 10 bases. The germline gives CDR1 LNHDA, CDR2 SQIVND (reference sequence). J gave up 8 bases and V 5 bases, and 8 bases lay outside the gene matches. The CDR3 is made up of 14 amino acids. The CDR3 spells CASSVTGGARGYTL. CDR3 DNA: TGTGCCAGTAGTGTGACAGGGGGCGCGAGGGGCTACACCTTA.

This clonotype was detected ten times or more. This chain links TRBV7-6 with TRBJ2-1; D is undetermined. V gave up 5 bases and J gave up 4 bases, with 9 bases separating them. The germline V gene encodes CDR1 SGHVS and CDR2 FNYEAQ. The CDR3 runs to 13 residues. DNA of the CDR3: TGTGCCAGCAGCGACACGATGTACAATGAGCAGTTCTTC. It is translated as CASSDTMYNEQFF.

The chain couples TRBV9 to TRBJ2-1; perhaps TRBD2 as D (6 bases). The germline V gene has CDR1 SGDLS and CDR2 YYNGEE. Trimming took off 0 bases at V and 7 bases at J, with 20 bases between the two ends. The CDR3 has 17 amino acids. The CDR3 sequence: CASSVASRGRTTNEQFF. CDR3 sequence (DNA): TGTGCCAGCAGCGTAGCAAGCCGAGGGAGGACTACTAATGAGCAGTTCTTC.

The chain links TRBV27 to TRBJ1-1; unclear D gene. The CDR3 runs to 14 residues. V shed 2 bases and J shed 1 base, with 8 bases lying between them. In germline, CDR1 is MNHEY, CDR2 SMNVEV (reference sequence). The CDR3 bases are TGTGCCAGCAGTTTAACTAAGAGGAACACTGAAGCTTTCTTT. It yields the protein CASSLTKRNTEAFF.

This clonotype was counted at least ten times. The chain carries TRBV13 and TRBJ1-4; maybe TRBD1 (5 bases). The germline gives CDR1 PRHDT, CDR2 FYEKMQ (reference sequence). This CDR3 has 14 amino acids. V lost 5 bases and J 4 bases, leaving 11 bases between the germline ends. CDR3 nucleotide sequence: TGTGCCAGCAGCGCCCGGGACTATAATGAAAAACTGTTTTTT. The encoded protein is CASSARDYNEKLFF. The full variable domain, in which reference TRBV13 and TRBJ1-4 provide the parts outside the CDR3, is AAGVIQSPRHLIKEKRETATLKCYPIPRHDTVYWYQQGPGQDPQFLISFYEKMQSDKGSIPDRFSAQQFSDYHSELNMSSLELGDSALYFCASSARDYNEKLFFGSGTQLSVL.

The chain combines TRBV11-3 with TRBJ2-7; 10 bases map to TRBD1. This CDR3 comprises 14 residues. V shed 3 bases and J 5 bases; nucleotides not matched to a gene: 4. CDR1 is SGHNT, CDR2 YENEEA, per germline. CDR3 region: CASSFGTGVHEQYF. In DNA, the CDR3 is TGTGCCAGCAGCTTCGGGACAGGGGTACACGAGCAGTACTTC.

This chain uses TRBV5-4 with TRBJ2-1; 8 positions match TRBD2. V dropped 4 bases and J dropped 4; count of bases not matched to a gene: 16. Germline CDR1 and CDR2: SGHNT and YYREEE (reference sequence). The CDR3 sequence is 18 residues long. DNA for the CDR3: TGTGCCAGCAGCCCAGCTGGTAGGGCTAGCGGGTTTTACAATGAGCAGTTCTTC. It is translated as CASSPAGRASGFYNEQFF.

The chain is built from TRBV7-9 and TRBJ2-3; 13 nucleotides match TRBD2. CDR3 size: 18 residues. Germline CDR1 is SEHNR and CDR2 is FQNEAQ (reference sequence). After removal of 5 bases from V and 8 bases from J, the junction contained 16 bases not matched to a gene. The CDR3 region has the DNA TGTGCCAGCAGCGTTACTACTAGCGGGAGGGCAGGACCCGGTACGCAGTATTTT. This gives the protein CASSVTTSGRAGPGTQYF.

This clonotype was counted only a few times. The chain employs TRBV5-1 and TRBJ2-3; 12 positions match TRBD2. Unmatched junction bases numbered 3, after V lost 4 bases and J lost 0 bases. This CDR3 spans 16 amino acids. Germline V gives CDR1 SGHRS, CDR2 YFSETQ. CDR3 sequence reads: CASSEGLAGSTDTQYF. CDR3 nucleotides: TGCGCCAGCAGCGAAGGACTAGCGGGGAGCACAGATACGCAGTATTTT.

This clonotype was seen at least ten times. The chain links TRBV27 to TRBJ2-2, with TRBD1 matching 8 bases. The CDR3 has 14 residues. V dropped 6 bases and J dropped 5; count of bases not matched to a gene: 5. Germline V gene lookup returns CDR1 MNHEY and CDR2 SMNVEV (reference sequence). CDR3 residues: CASSAGGGTGELFF. For the CDR3, the DNA is TGTGCCAGCAGCGCAGGGGGCGGAACCGGGGAGCTGTTTTTT.

This clonotype came up many times. This chain uses TRBV11-2 with TRBJ1-1; D might be TRBD1 (6 bases). The CDR3 length is 15 residues. Germline V gene data show CDR1 as SGHAT and CDR2 as FQNNGV. V lost 5 bases, J lost 0 bases, and 13 bases lay in between. The CDR3 spells CASSVQGFVNTEAFF. DNA of the CDR3: TGTGCCAGCAGCGTGCAGGGGTTTGTGAACACTGAAGCTTTCTTT.

In DNA, the CDR3 is TGTGCCAGCACTACCGTCGGGACTAGCGGGAGTGGGACCCAGTACTTC. Its protein product is CASTTVGTSGSGTQYF. The chain employs TRBV2 and TRBJ2-5; 14 nucleotides match TRBD2. Germline V gives CDR1 SNHLY, CDR2 FYNNEI. The V gene end was trimmed by 7 bases and the J gene end by 7 bases; junction bases not matched to a gene: 11. This CDR3 has 16 amino acids.

In its sample, this clonotype was seen many times. The J gene is TRBJ1-2, the V gene TRBV7-9; tentatively, D is TRBD1 (5 bases). Germline V gives CDR1 SEHNR, CDR2 FQNEAQ (reference sequence). This CDR3 is built from 12 residues. Trimming removed 4 bases from V and 8 bases from J, with 11 bases in between. As DNA, the CDR3 is TGTGCCAGCAGCTCGGGACCGGTGGGCTACACCTTC. Protein sequence: CASSSGPVGYTF.

This clonotype was observed a few times. The chain links TRBV4-1 to TRBJ2-1; no reliable D call. Trimming removed 4 bases from V and 5 bases from J, with 9 bases in between. There are 13 residues in the CDR3. Germline V CDR1 and CDR2: MGHRA, YSYEKL. The CDR3 coding sequence is TGCGCCAGCAGCCGTCCGCGGAACAATGAGCAGTTCTTC. Its translation is CASSRPRNNEQFF.

The chain links TRBV5-1 to TRBJ2-7; D may be TRBD1 or TRBD2 (5 bases each). The CDR3 covers 15 residues. CDR1 and CDR2 from the germline V gene are SGHRS and YFSETQ. Trimming cost V 0 bases and J 1 base, with 11 bases left between them. The CDR3 sequence: CASSLEGPRSYEQYF. The CDR3 coding sequence is TGCGCCAGCAGCTTGGAGGGACCCAGGTCCTACGAGCAGTACTTC. Looking up the rest from reference TRBV5-1 and TRBJ2-7 gives the full variable domain: KAGVTQTPRYLIKTRGQQVTLSCSPISGHRSVSWYQQTPGQGLQFLFEYFSETQRNKGNFPGRFSGRQFSNSRSEMNVSTLELGDSALYLCASSLEGPRSYEQYFGPGTRLTVT.

This clonotype was picked up many times. The CDR3: CASSYSTLGADTQYF. The CDR3, as DNA: TGTGCCAGCAGTTACTCGACGTTAGGGGCAGATACGCAGTATTTT. The genes are TRBV6-5 and TRBJ2-3; D is perhaps TRBD1 (5 bases). The CDR3 covers 15 residues. V lost 0 bases to trimming and J lost 4 bases, with 11 bases between them. CDR1 is MNHEY and CDR2 is SVGAGI in the germline V gene.